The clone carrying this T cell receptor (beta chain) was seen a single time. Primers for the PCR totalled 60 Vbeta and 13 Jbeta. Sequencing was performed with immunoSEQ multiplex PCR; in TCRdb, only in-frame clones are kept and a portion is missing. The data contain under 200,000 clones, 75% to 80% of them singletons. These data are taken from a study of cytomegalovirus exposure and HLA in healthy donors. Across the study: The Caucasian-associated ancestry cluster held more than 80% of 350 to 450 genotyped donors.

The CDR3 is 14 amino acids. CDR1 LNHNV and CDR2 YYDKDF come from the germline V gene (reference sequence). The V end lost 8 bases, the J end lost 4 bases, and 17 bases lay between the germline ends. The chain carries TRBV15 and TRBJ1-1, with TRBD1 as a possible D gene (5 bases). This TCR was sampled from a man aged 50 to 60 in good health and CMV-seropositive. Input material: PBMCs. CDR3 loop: CATHTGELGTEAFF. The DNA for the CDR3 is TGTGCCACCCACACAGGTGAGCTGGGCACTGAAGCTTTCTTT.